The 14 T cell receptor beta chains presented below share a single source sample, sequenced in a study of blood T cell repertoires in COVID-19. Clones were read by immunoSEQ multiplex PCR, and TCRdb kept only the in-frame ones, dropping some. The sample contains 200,000 to 300,000 clones, more than 85% of which appear only once. Sequences were obtained from peripheral blood. These receptors all stem from a person aged 18-30 years with COVID-19, enrolled during active disease.

The gene calls are TRBV5-1 and TRBJ2-7, with TRBD1 identical over 7 bases. The junction had 9 bases not matched to a gene; V was cut back by 1 base and J by 5 bases. CDR3 size: 15 residues. Germline V CDR1 and CDR2: SGHRS, YFSETQ. CDR3 nucleotide sequence: TGCGCCAGCAGCTTGCCACAGGGGAAATTCGACGAGCAGTACTTC. Residues: CASSLPQGKFDEQYF. Together with reference TRBV5-1 and TRBJ2-7, the CDR3 gives the full variable domain: KAGVTQTPRYLIKTRGQQVTLSCSPISGHRSVSWYQQTPGQGLQFLFEYFSETQRNKGNFPGRFSGRQFSNSRSEMNVSTLELGDSALYLCASSLPQGKFDEQYFGPGTRLTVT.

The genes are TRBV25-1 and TRBJ2-1, with a possible D match to TRBD2 (6 bases). Trimming removed 6 bases at V and 4 bases at J, with 10 bases between. The CDR3 runs 13 residues. Germline CDR1 and CDR2: MGHDK and SYGVNS. The CDR3 DNA reads as TGTGCCAGCAGCTTGAGCGGGTACAATGAGCAGTTCTTC. It specifies CASSLSGYNEQFF.

CDR3 amino acids: CASSLGQDPQKQYF. The CDR3 DNA follows: TGTGCCAGCAGCTTGGGACAGGATCCGCAAAAGCAGTACTTC. The genes are TRBV7-2 and TRBJ2-7; TRBD1 aligns across 8 bases. Germline V gene sequence: CDR1 SGHTA, CDR2 FQGNSA. The CDR3 covers 14 residues. V lost 3 bases, J lost 8 bases, and 9 bases stayed unmatched.

CDR3 amino acids: CASRGTDGSPLHF. DNA for the CDR3: TGTGCCAGCAGAGGGACTGATGGTTCACCCCTCCACTTT. The J gene is TRBJ1-6, the V gene TRBV5-6, with D tentatively TRBD1 (5 bases). CDR1 and CDR2 (germline): SGHDT, YYEEEE. The CDR3 has 13 amino acids. The V end lost 5 bases, the J end lost 9 bases, and 12 bases lay between the germline ends. The whole variable domain, filled in from reference TRBV5-6 and TRBJ1-6, reads DAGVTQSPTHLIKTRGQQVTLRCSPKSGHDTVSWYQQALGQGPQFIFQYYEEEERQRGNFPDRFSGHQFPNYSSELNVNALLLGDSALYLCASRGTDGSPLHFGNGTRLTVT.

The gene calls are TRBV7-3 and TRBJ1-1; D is perhaps TRBD1 (6 bases). From germline, CDR1 is SGHTA and CDR2 FQGTGA. V lost 5 bases to trimming and J lost 4 bases, with 14 bases between them. The length of the CDR3 is 14 residues. CDR3 bases: TGTGCCAGCAGCCAACAGGGTACCGTCACTGAAGCTTTCTTT. Its protein is CASSQQGTVTEAFF.

The J gene is TRBJ1-6, the V gene TRBV6-5; tentatively, D is TRBD1 (5 bases). Trimming took 0 bases from V and 10 from J, leaving 13 bases between them. Germline V gene lookup returns CDR1 MNHEY and CDR2 SVGAGI. The CDR3 length is 15 residues. The CDR3 bases are TGTGCCAGCAGTTACTCTGCGGGGCTGGGGTCACCCCTCCACTTT. Translation gives CASSYSAGLGSPLHF.

V is TRBV5-4 and J is TRBJ2-3; D gene uncertain. The germline V gene encodes CDR1 SGHNT and CDR2 YYREEE (reference sequence). The CDR3 runs 14 residues. Trimming cost V 3 bases and J 0 bases, with 8 bases left between them. The CDR3 nucleotides read TGTGCCAGCAGCTCACCCACTAGCACAGATACGCAGTATTTT. It codes for CASSSPTSTDTQYF.

The chain couples TRBV6-4 to TRBJ1-2, with a weak D call TRBD1 (6 bases). CDR1 and CDR2 (germline): MRHNA, SNTAGT. V lost 6 bases, J lost 6 bases, and 14 bases lay in between. The CDR3 contains 13 residues. Written as DNA, the CDR3 is TGTGCCAGCAGCCAAACAGGGTCCCATGGCTACACCTTC. Translating it yields CASSQTGSHGYTF.

The chain recombines TRBV7-9 with TRBJ2-7, with D possibly matching TRBD1 (7 bases). V lost 8 bases to trimming and J lost 2 bases, with 13 bases between them. The CDR3 contains 13 residues. Germline assignment: CDR1 SEHNR and CDR2 FQNEAQ (reference sequence). The CDR3 DNA follows: TGTGCCAGCTCGGCAGGGGGGACCTACGAGCAGTACTTC. Its protein product is CASSAGGTYEQYF.

The chain joins TRBV7-6 to TRBJ2-1, with a possible D match to TRBD2 (7 bases). This CDR3 spans 16 amino acids. V shed 4 bases and J shed 6 bases, with 19 bases lying between them. Germline V gives CDR1 SGHVS, CDR2 FNYEAQ. CDR3 in amino acids: CASSSGRGGGLNEQFF. In DNA, the CDR3 is TGTGCCAGCAGCTCTGGGCGGGGCGGGGGCCTCAATGAGCAGTTCTTC.

The chain joins TRBV5-4 to TRBJ1-2; 8 bases fit TRBD1. Looked up from germline, CDR1 is SGHNT and CDR2 is YYREEE (reference sequence). J was trimmed by 6 bases and V by 5 bases; bases with no gene match: 9. The CDR3 spans 14 residues. CDR3 nucleotide sequence: TGTGCCAGCAGGTCACCAGGGGGCGCTAATGGCTACACCTTC. It is translated as CASRSPGGANGYTF. Full variable domain (outside the CDR3, taken from reference TRBV5-4 and TRBJ1-2): ETGVTQSPTHLIKTRGQQVTLRCSSQSGHNTVSWYQQALGQGPQFIFQYYREEENGRGNFPPRFSGLQFPNYSSELNVNALELDDSALYLCASRSPGGANGYTFGSGTRLTVV.

The chain couples TRBV5-6 to TRBJ2-3; 10 positions agree with TRBD2. Germline V CDR1 and CDR2: SGHDT, YYEEEE. The CDR3 consists of 16 residues. V trimming: 6 bases; J trimming: 6 bases; junction bases outside the gene matches: 13. CDR3 region: CASMRKGLAYWDTQYF. In DNA, the CDR3 is TGTGCCAGCATGAGGAAGGGACTAGCGTATTGGGATACGCAGTATTTT.

The V call is TRBV5-1, the J call TRBJ2-7, with D tentatively TRBD2 (5 bases). Looked up from germline, CDR1 is SGHRS and CDR2 is YFSETQ. This CDR3 contains 14 residues. V was cut by 1 base and J by 5 bases, with 13 bases left in between. The CDR3 sequence: CASSLPGTDNEQYF. The CDR3 nucleotides are TGCGCCAGCAGCTTGCCGGGAACCGACAACGAGCAGTACTTC.

V and J are TRBV6-2 or TRBV6-3 and TRBJ1-1; D uncertain. V was trimmed by 6 bases and J by 3 bases, leaving 17 bases between them. Germline CDR1 is MNHEY and CDR2 is SVGEGT. The CDR3 loop spans 15 amino acids. The CDR3, as DNA: TGTGCCAGCAGCCCGGTCGCGGCATGGGACACTGAAGCTTTCTTT. This encodes CASSPVAAWDTEAFF.